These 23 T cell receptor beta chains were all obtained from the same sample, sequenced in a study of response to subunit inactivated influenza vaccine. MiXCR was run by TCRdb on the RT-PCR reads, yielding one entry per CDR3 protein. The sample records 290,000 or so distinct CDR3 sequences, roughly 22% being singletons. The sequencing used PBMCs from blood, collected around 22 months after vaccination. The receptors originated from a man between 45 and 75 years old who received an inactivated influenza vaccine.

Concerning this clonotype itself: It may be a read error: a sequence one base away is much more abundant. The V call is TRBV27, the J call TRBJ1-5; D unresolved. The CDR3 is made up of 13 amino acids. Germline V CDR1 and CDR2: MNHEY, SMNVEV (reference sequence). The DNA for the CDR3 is TGTGCCAGCAGTTTCGGGCCAAATCAGGCCCAGCATTTT. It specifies CASSFGPNQAQHF.

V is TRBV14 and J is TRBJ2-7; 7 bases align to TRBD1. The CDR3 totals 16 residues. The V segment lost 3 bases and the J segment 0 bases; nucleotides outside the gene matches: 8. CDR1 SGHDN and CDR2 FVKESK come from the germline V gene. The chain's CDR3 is CASSHHSGQSSYEQYF. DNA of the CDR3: TGTGCCAGCAGCCACCATTCGGGACAGAGCTCCTACGAGCAGTACTTC.

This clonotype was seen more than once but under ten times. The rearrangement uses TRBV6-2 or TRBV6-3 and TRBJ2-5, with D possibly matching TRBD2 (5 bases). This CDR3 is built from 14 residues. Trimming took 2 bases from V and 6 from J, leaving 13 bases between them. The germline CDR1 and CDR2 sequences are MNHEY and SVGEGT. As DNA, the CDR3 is TGTGCCAGCAGTTACGGCGGGCAGAAGAAGACCCAGTACTTC. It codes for CASSYGGQKKTQYF.

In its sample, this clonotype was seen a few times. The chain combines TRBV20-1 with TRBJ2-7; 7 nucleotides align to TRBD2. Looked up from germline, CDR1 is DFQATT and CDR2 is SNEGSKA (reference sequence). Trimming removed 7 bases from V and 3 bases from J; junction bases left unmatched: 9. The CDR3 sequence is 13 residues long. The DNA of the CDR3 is TGCAGTGGAAAAGCGGGGAGGGACTACGAGCAGTACTTC. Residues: CSGKAGRDYEQYF.

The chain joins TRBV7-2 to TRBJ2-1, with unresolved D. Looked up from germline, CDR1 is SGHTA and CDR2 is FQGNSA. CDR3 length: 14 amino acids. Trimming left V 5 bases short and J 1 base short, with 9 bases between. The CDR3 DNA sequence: TGTGCCAGCAGCCGTTTGGGTTCCTACAATGAGCAGTTCTTC. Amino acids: CASSRLGSYNEQFF.

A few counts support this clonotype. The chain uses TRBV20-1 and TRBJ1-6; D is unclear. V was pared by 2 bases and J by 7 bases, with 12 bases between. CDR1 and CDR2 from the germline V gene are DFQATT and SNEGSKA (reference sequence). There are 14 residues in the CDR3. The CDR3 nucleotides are TGCAGTGCTAGATCGGGGAGTCCCAATTCACCCCTCCACTTT. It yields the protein CSARSGSPNSPLHF.

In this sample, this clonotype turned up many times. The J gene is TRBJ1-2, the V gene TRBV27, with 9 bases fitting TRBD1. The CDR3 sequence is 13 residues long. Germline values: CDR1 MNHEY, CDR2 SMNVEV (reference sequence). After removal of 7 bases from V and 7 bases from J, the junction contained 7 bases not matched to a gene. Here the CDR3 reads CASKRTGDGGYTF. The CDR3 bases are TGTGCCAGCAAGCGGACAGGGGATGGTGGCTACACCTTC.

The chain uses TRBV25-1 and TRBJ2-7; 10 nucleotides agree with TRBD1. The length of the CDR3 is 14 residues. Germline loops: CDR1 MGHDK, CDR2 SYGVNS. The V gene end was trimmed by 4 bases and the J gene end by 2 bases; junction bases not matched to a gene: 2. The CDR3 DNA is TGTGCCAGCAGTGTTGGGACAGGGGCCTACGAGCAGTACTTC. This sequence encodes CASSVGTGAYEQYF.

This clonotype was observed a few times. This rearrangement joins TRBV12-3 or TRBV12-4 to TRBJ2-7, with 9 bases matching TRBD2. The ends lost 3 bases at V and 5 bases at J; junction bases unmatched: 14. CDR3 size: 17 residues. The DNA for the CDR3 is TGTGCCAGCAGTTTCAGTATATGGGGGACTAGCCGTCACGAGCAGTACTTC. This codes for CASSFSIWGTSRHEQYF.

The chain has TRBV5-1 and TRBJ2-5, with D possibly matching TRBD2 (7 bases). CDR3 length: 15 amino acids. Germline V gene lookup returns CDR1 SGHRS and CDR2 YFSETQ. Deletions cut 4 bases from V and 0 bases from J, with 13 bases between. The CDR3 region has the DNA TGCGCCAGCAGCATCTCGGGGGGCAACCAAGAGACCCAGTACTTC. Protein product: CASSISGGNQETQYF.

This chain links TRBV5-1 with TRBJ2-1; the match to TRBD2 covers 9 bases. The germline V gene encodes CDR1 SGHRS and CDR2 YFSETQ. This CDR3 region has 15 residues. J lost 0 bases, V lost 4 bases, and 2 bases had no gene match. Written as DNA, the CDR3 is TGCGCCAGCAGCATTAGCGGGAGCTCCTACAATGAGCAGTTCTTC. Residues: CASSISGSSYNEQFF.

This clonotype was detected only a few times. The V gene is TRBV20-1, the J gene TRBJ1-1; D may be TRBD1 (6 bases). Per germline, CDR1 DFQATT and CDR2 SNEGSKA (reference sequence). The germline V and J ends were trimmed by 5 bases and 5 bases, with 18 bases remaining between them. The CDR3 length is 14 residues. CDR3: CSAPVTRGSTEAFF. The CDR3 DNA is TGCAGTGCTCCCGTTACTAGGGGGAGTACTGAAGCTTTCTTT.

The CDR3 sequence: CASSLQGSNYGYTF. The CDR3 DNA reads as TGTGCCAGCAGCCTACAGGGGTCTAACTATGGCTACACCTTC. The chain couples TRBV5-5 to TRBJ1-2; 7 bases are a match to TRBD1. Per the germline V gene, CDR1 is SGHKS and CDR2 is YYEKEE (reference sequence). The trim removed 4 bases at V and 0 bases at J, leaving 3 bases unmatched. This CDR3 has 14 residues.

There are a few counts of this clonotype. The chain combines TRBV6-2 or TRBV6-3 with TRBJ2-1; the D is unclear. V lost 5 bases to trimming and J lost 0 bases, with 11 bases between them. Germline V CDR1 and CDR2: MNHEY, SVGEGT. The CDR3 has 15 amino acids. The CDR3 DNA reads TGTGCCAGCAGTCTCCCTACTTTCTCCTACAATGAGCAGTTCTTC. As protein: CASSLPTFSYNEQFF.

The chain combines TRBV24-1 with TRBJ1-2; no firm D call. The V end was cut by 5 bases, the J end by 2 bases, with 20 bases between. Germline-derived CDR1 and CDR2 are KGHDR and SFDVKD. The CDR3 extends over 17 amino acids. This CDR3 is CATSGSDADDPNYGYTF. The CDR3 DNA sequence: TGTGCCACCAGTGGCTCGGACGCGGACGACCCCAACTATGGCTACACCTTC.

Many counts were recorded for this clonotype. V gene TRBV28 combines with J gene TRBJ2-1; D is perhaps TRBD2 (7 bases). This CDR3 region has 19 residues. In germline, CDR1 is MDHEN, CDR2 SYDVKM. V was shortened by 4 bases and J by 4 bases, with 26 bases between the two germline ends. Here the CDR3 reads CASSYVSLDRGGKYNEQFF. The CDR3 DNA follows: TGTGCCAGCAGTTATGTTTCTCTCGATAGGGGGGGCAAGTACAATGAGCAGTTCTTC.

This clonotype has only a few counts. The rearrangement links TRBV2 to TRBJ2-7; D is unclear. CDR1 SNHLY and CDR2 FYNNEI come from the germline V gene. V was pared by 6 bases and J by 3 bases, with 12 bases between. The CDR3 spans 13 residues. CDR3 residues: CASSPNILYEQYF. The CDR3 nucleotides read TGTGCCAGCAGCCCGAACATACTCTACGAGCAGTACTTC.

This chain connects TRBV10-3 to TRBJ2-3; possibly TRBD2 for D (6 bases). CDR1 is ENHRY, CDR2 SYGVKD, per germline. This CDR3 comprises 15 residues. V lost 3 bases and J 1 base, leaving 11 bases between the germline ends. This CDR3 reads CAISDAIAGTDTQYF. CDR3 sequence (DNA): TGTGCCATCAGTGACGCAATAGCGGGCACAGATACGCAGTATTTT.

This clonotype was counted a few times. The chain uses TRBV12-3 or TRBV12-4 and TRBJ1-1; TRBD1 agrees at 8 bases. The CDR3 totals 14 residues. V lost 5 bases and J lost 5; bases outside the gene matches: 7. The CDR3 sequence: CASSPQGQVTEAFF. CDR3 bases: TGTGCCAGCAGTCCTCAGGGACAGGTAACTGAAGCTTTCTTT.

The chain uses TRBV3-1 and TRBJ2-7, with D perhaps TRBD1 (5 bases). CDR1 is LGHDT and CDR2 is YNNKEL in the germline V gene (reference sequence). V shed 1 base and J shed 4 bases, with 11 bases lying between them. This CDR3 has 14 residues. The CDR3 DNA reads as TGTGCCAGCAGCCAAGGAGGACGGACATACGAGCAGTACTTC. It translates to CASSQGGRTYEQYF.

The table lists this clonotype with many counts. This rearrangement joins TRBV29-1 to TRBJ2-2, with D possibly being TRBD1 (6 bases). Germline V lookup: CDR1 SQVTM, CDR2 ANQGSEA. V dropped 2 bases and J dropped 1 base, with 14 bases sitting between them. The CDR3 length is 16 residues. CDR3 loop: CSVELRAQGNTGELFF. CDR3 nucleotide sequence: TGCAGCGTTGAATTAAGGGCACAGGGGAACACCGGGGAGCTGTTTTTT.

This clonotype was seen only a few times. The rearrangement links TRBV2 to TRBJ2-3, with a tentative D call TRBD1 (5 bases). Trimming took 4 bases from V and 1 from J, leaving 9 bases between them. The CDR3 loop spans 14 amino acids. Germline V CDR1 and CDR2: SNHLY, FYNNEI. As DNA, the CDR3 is TGTGCCAGCAGTGCCCTAGGGGGCACAGATACGCAGTATTTT. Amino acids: CASSALGGTDTQYF.

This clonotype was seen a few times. The CDR3 nucleotides read TGTGCCAGCAGGCGACTAGCGGGCAACGAGCAGTACTTC. Protein sequence: CASRRLAGNEQYF. The chain uses TRBV6-1 and TRBJ2-7, with 10 bases fitting TRBD2. Germline V CDR1 and CDR2: MNHNS, SASEGT. The ends lost 6 bases at V and 5 bases at J; junction bases unmatched: 4. CDR3 size: 13 residues.